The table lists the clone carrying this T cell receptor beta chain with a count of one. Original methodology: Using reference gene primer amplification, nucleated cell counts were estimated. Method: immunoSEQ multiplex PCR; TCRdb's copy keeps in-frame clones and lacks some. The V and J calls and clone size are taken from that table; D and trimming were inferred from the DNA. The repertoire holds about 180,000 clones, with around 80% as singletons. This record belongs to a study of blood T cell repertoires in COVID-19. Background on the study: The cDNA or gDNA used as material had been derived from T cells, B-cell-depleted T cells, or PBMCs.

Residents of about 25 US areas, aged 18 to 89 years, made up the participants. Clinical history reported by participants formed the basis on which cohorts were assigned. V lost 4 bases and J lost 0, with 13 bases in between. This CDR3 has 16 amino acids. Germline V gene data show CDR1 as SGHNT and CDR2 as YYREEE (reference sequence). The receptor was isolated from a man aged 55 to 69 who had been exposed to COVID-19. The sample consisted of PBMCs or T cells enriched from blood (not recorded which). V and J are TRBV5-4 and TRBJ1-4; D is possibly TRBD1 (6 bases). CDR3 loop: CASSPGTLATNEKLFF. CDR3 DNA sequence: TGTGCCAGCAGCCCGGGGACACTTGCAACTAATGAAAAACTGTTTTTT.